This TCR beta chain was observed in a study of blood T cells in healthy people across ages. Notes on the study in general: Greater diversity and more naive CD4+ cells were seen in long-lived donors than in aged donors.

V lost 0 bases and J lost 1, with 14 bases in between. The CDR3 is 17 amino acids. The V gene's germline CDR1 is ENHRY and CDR2 SYGVKD. Primed by a sample-barcoded 5' primer and a J-beta primer mix, a second PCR proceeded for about 7 to 12 cycles. Every individual sample yielded 2.5 million or more paired-end reads (each containing CDR3). Using its own MiXCR run on the 5' RACE reads, TCRdb lists one record per CDR3 protein. The sample holds over 950,000 distinct CDR3 sequences, roughly 51% seen once. The table lists this clonotype with a few counts. Its antigen is still unknown. There were healthy Caucasian individuals from Russia, aged roughly 6 to 90, serving as donors. The authors isolated at least 6.5 million PBMCs per sample.

The chain combines TRBV10-3 with TRBJ2-3; D possibly corresponds to TRBD1 (6 bases). This TCR came from a woman aged 60-75 years in good health. Material: blood. The CDR3 spells CAISESARDTRTDTQYF. The CDR3 DNA follows: TGTGCCATCAGTGAGTCGGCCCGGGACACCCGCACAGATACGCAGTATTTT.